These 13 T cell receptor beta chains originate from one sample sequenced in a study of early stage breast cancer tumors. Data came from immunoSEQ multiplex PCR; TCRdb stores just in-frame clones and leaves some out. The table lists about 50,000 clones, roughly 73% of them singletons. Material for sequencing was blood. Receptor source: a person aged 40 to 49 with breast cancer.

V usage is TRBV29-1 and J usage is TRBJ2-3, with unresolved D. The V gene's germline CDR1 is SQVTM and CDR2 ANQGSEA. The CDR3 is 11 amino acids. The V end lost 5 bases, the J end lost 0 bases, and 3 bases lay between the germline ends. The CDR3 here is CSVRSTDTQYF. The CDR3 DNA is TGCAGCGTTAGGAGCACAGATACGCAGTATTTT.

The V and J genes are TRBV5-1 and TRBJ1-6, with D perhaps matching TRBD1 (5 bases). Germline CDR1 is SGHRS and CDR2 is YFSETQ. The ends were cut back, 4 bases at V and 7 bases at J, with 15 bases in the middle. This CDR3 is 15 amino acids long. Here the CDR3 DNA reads TGCGCCAGCAGCCCGGGGCGGGACCAGAATTCACCCCTCCACTTT. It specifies CASSPGRDQNSPLHF.

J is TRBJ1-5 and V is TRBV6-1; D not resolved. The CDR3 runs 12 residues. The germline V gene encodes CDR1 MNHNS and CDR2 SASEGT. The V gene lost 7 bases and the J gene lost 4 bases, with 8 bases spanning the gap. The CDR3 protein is CASKTTNQPQHF. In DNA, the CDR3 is TGTGCCAGCAAGACTACTAATCAGCCCCAGCATTTT.

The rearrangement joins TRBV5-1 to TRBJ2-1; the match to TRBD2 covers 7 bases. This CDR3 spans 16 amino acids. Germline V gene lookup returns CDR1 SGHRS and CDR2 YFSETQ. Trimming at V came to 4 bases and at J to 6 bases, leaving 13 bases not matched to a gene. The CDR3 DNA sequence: TGCGCCAGCAGCCCCTCTCCAGCGGGGAGGGGCAATGAGCAGTTCTTC. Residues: CASSPSPAGRGNEQFF.

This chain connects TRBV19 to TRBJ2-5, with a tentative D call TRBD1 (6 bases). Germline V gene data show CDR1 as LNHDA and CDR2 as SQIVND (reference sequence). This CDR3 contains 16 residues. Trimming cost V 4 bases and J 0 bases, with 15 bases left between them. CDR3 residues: CASSKSLGTNQETQYF. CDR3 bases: TGTGCCAGTAGTAAGTCATTGGGGACAAACCAAGAGACCCAGTACTTC.

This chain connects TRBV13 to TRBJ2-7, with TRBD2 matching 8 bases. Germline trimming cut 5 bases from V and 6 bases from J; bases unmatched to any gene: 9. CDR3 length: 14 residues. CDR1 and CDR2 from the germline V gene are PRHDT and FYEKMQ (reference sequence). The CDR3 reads CASSKIGLAGEQYF. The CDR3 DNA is TGTGCCAGCAGCAAAATCGGACTAGCTGGCGAGCAGTACTTC.

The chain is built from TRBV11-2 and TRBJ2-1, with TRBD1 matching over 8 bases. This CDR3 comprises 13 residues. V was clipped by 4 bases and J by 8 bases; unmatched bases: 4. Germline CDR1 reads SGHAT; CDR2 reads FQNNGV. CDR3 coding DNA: TGTGCCAGCAGCTCGGACAGGGAGGATGAGCAGTTCTTC. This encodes CASSSDREDEQFF.

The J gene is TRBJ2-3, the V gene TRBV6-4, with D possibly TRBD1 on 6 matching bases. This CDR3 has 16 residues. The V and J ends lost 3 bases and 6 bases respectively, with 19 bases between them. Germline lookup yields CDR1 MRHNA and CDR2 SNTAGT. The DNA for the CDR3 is TGTGCCAGCAGTGAAAGCGCGGCAGCAGGGGATGATACGCAGTATTTT. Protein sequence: CASSESAAAGDDTQYF.

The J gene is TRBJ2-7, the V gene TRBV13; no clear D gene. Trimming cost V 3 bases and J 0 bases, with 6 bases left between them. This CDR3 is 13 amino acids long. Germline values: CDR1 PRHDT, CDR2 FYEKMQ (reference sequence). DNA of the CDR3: TGTGCCAGCAGCTTGGAAAGCTCCTACGAGCAGTACTTC. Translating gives CASSLESSYEQYF.

CDR3 loop: CASSPGPANTEAFF. The CDR3 DNA reads as TGTGCCAGCAGCCCCGGCCCGGCGAACACTGAAGCTTTCTTT. The J gene is TRBJ1-1, the V gene TRBV7-2; the D is unclear. Between the trimmed V and J ends, which lost 5 bases and 1 base, there was a span of 11 bases. The CDR3 loop spans 14 amino acids. Looked up from germline, CDR1 is SGHTA and CDR2 is FQGNSA.

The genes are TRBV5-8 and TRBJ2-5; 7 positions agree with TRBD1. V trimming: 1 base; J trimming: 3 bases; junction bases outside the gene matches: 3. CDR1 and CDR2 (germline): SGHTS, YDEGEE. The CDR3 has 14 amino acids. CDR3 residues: CASSLLDREETQYF. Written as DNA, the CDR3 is TGTGCCAGCAGCTTGCTCGACAGGGAAGAGACCCAGTACTTC.

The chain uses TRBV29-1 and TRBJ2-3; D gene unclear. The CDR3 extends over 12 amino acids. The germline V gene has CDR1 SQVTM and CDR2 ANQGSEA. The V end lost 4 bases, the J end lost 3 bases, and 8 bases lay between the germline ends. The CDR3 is CSVGRVTDTQYF. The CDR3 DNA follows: TGCAGCGTTGGTAGGGTAACAGATACGCAGTATTTT.

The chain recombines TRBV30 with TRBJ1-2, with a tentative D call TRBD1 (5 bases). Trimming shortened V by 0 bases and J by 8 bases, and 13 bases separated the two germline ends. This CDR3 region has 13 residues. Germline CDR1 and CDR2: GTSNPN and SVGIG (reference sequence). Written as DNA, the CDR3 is TGTGCCTGGAGTGTCATGGCAGGGAGCGGCTACACCTTC. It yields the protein CAWSVMAGSGYTF.